This T cell receptor beta chain originates from a study of T cells and Merkel cell carcinoma outcomes. V lost 4 bases, J lost 6 bases, and 9 bases stayed unmatched. This CDR3 is built from 16 residues. The V gene's germline CDR1 is SGHRS and CDR2 YFSETQ. Libraries were prepared by immunoSEQ multiplex PCR; TCRdb keeps only in-frame clonotypes and omits some of them. This table holds more than 6,000 clones, over 60% found once. The TCR originated in a human donor with Merkel cell carcinoma. Some clones in this sample may be carry-over from other donors' samples. The rearrangement links TRBV5-1 to TRBJ2-1; 11 bases fit TRBD2. Sequenced: tumor tissue from Merkel cell carcinoma. The CDR3 protein is CASSQFTSGSGNEQFF. The DNA for the CDR3 is TGCGCCAGCAGCCAGTTCACTAGCGGGAGTGGCAATGAGCAGTTCTTC.